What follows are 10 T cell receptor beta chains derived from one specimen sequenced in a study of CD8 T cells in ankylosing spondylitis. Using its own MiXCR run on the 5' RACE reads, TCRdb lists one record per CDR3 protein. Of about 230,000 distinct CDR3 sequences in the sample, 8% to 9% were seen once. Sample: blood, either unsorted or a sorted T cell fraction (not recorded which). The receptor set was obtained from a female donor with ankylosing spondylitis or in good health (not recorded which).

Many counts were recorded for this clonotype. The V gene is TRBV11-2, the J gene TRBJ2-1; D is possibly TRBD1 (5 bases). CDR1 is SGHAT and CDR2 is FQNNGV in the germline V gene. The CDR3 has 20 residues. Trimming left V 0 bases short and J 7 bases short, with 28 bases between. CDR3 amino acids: CASSLDSQGALSNMVNEQFF. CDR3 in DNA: TGTGCCAGCAGCTTAGATTCGCAGGGCGCGCTGTCAAATATGGTAAATGAGCAGTTCTTC.

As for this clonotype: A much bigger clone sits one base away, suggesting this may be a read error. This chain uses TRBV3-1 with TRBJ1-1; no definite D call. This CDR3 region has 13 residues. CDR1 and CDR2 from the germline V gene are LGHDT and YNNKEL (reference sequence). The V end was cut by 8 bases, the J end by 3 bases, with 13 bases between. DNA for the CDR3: TGTGCCAGCTCCCACGGGCCGGACACTGAAGCTTTCTTT. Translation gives CASSHGPDTEAFF.

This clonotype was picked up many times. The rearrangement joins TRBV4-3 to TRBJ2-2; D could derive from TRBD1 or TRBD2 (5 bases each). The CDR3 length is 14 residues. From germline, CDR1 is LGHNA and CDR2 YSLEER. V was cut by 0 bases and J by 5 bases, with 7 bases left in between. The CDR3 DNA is TGCGCCAGCAGCCAAGATGGGGGAACCGGGGAGCTGTTTTTT. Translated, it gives CASSQDGGTGELFF.

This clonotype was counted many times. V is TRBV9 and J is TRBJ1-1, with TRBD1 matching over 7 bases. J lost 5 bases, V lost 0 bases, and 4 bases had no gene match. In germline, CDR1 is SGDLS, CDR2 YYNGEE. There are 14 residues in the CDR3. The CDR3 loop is CASSVVTGPTEAFF. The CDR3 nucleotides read TGTGCCAGCAGCGTAGTGACAGGGCCGACTGAAGCTTTCTTT.

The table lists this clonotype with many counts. CDR3 DNA: TGCAGTGCTCAGAGTTCCTACGAGCAGTACTTC. Encoded protein: CSAQSSYEQYF. The chain combines TRBV20-1 with TRBJ2-7; D not resolved. Trimming stripped 5 bases from V and 1 base from J, with 6 bases between. The CDR3 loop spans 11 amino acids. Germline V gene data show CDR1 as DFQATT and CDR2 as SNEGSKA (reference sequence).

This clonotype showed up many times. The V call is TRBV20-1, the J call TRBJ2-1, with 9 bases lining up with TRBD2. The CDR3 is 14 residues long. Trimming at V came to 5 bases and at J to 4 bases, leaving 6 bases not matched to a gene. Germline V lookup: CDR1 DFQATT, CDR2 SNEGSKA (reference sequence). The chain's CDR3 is CSAGRTSAYNEQFF. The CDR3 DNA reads TGCAGTGCTGGGAGGACTAGCGCTTACAATGAGCAGTTCTTC.

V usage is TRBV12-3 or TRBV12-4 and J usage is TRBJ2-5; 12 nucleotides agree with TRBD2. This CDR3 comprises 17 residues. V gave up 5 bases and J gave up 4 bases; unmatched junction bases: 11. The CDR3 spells CASSPTTSGRGIETQYF. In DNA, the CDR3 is TGTGCCAGCAGTCCTACGACTAGCGGGAGAGGAATAGAGACCCAGTACTTC.

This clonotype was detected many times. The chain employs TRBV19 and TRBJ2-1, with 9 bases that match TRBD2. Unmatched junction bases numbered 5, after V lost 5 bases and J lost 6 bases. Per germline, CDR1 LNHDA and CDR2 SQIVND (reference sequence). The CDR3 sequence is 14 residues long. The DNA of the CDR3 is TGTGCCAGTAGTTACGGCGGGAGGGCCAATGAGCAGTTCTTC. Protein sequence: CASSYGGRANEQFF.

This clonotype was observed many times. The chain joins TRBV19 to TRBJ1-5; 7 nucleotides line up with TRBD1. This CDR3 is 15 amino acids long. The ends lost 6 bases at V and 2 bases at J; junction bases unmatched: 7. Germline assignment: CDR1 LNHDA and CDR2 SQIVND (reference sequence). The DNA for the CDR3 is TGTGCCAGTAGAGGGGCAGGGGGGGGCAATCAGCCCCAGCATTTT. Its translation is CASRGAGGGNQPQHF.

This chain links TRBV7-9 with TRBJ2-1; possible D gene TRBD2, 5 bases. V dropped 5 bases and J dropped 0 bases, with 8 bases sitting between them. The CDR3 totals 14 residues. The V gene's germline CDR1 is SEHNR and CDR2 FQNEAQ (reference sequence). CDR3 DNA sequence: TGTGCCAGCAGCCACAGCGGCTCCTACAATGAGCAGTTCTTC. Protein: CASSHSGSYNEQFF.